The 13 T cell receptor beta chains below come from one sample, sequenced in a study of blood T cells in healthy people across ages. PCR was performed a second time for about 7 to 12 cycles using a sample-barcoded 5' primer and a J-beta primer mix. TCRdb itself ran the 5' RACE reads through MiXCR, one entry per CDR3 protein. The sample lists about 1.6 million distinct CDR3 sequences; roughly 32% were seen once. Sequencing used blood. Receptor source: a woman under 40 in good health.

This clonotype occurred a few times. V is TRBV25-1 and J is TRBJ1-2; no definite D call. The CDR3 sequence is 15 residues long. V dropped 3 bases and J dropped 0 bases, with 11 bases sitting between them. Germline V lookup: CDR1 MGHDK, CDR2 SYGVNS. The DNA of the CDR3 is TGTGCCAGCAGTGATAAAGGAGCCCCTAACTATGGCTACACCTTC. Its translation is CASSDKGAPNYGYTF.

This clonotype has at least ten counts. The chain carries TRBV4-2 and TRBJ1-2; tentatively, D is TRBD1 (5 bases). CDR1 is LGHNA and CDR2 is YNFKEQ in the germline V gene. This CDR3 is built from 15 residues. The V gene lost 0 bases and the J gene lost 5 bases, with 13 bases spanning the gap. The CDR3: CASSQDVGTVYGYTF. CDR3 bases: TGTGCCAGCAGCCAAGATGTGGGGACTGTGTATGGCTACACCTTC.

This chain connects TRBV4-1 to TRBJ2-7, with 8 bases identical to TRBD1. V lost 4 bases, J lost 2 bases, and 4 bases stayed unmatched. Germline V gives CDR1 MGHRA, CDR2 YSYEKL. This CDR3 region has 14 residues. CDR3 coding DNA: TGCGCCAGCAGCCCGACAGGGGACGCCTACGAGCAGTACTTC. Amino acid sequence: CASSPTGDAYEQYF.

The chain joins TRBV7-2 to TRBJ1-5, with D perhaps TRBD1 (6 bases). The V gene lost 5 bases and the J gene lost 1 base, with 12 bases spanning the gap. Looked up from germline, CDR1 is SGHTA and CDR2 is FQGNSA. CDR3 size: 15 residues. CDR3 protein: CASSRDRFSNQPQHF. The CDR3 DNA follows: TGTGCCAGCAGCAGAGACAGGTTCAGCAATCAGCCCCAGCATTTT.

With regard to this clonotype: One junction end does not reproduce the germline sequence, and a read error may be involved. The rearrangement joins TRBV13 to TRBJ2-7, with TRBD1 matching 7 bases. Germline V gene data show CDR1 as PRHDT and CDR2 as FYEKMQ (reference sequence). CDR3 size: 13 residues. The CDR3 sequence is CASSRQGFYKQYF. CDR3 DNA sequence: TGTGCCAGCAGCCGACAGGGATTCTACAAGCAGTACTTC.

This clonotype was seen at least ten times. V and J are TRBV10-3 and TRBJ1-5; 9 positions match TRBD1. This CDR3 contains 14 residues. The V gene's germline CDR1 is ENHRY and CDR2 SYGVKD. V trimming: 4 bases; J trimming: 2 bases; junction bases outside the gene matches: 0. The CDR3: CAISGTGGNQPQHF. CDR3 nucleotides: TGTGCCATCAGTGGGACAGGGGGCAATCAGCCCCAGCATTTT.

In its sample, this clonotype was seen a few times. The V gene is TRBV28, the J gene TRBJ2-1; 13 nucleotides align to TRBD2. There are 18 residues in the CDR3. With V trimmed by 5 bases and J by 0 bases, 7 bases remained unmatched. Germline CDR1 MDHEN, CDR2 SYDVKM. DNA of the CDR3: TGTGCCAGCAGTACCGGGACTAGCGGGATGAGCTCCTACAATGAGCAGTTCTTC. It yields the protein CASSTGTSGMSSYNEQFF.

This clonotype was detected a few times. The rearrangement joins TRBV5-1 to TRBJ2-4; no clear D. The J call may be wrong; the DNA end is better matched by TRBJ2-7. CDR1 is SGHRS and CDR2 is YFSETQ in the germline V gene. The CDR3 loop spans 15 amino acids. This chain's CDR3 is CASSLEGWVIYEQYF. The CDR3 DNA follows: TGCGCCAGCAGCTTGGAGGGCTGGGTTATCTACGAGCAGTACTTC.

This clonotype was observed a few times. This clone may be a read error of a much larger clone one base away. The gene calls are TRBV6-1 and TRBJ2-5; 8 nucleotides align to TRBD1. The germline V gene has CDR1 MNHNS and CDR2 SASEGT. The CDR3 is 14 amino acids. CDR3 nucleotide sequence: TGTGCCGGCAGTGAAGGACAGGGACATGAGACCCAGTACTTC. Translating gives CAGSEGQGHETQYF.

This clonotype has ten or more counts. This rearrangement joins TRBV7-2 to TRBJ2-3, with 13 bases lining up with TRBD2. Germline CDR1 and CDR2: SGHTA and FQGNSA. The CDR3 runs 16 residues. Losses at the gene ends were 5 bases for V and 4 bases for J; bases not matched to a gene: 6. CDR3 sequence: CASSARLAGGADTQYF. CDR3 in DNA: TGTGCCAGCAGCGCCAGACTAGCGGGGGGAGCAGATACGCAGTATTTT.

V usage is TRBV5-1 and J usage is TRBJ2-5; TRBD1 agrees at 8 bases. This CDR3 has 16 amino acids. From germline, CDR1 is SGHRS and CDR2 YFSETQ. J lost 4 bases, V lost 7 bases, and 15 bases had no gene match. CDR3 DNA sequence: TGCGCCAGCGCGCGTTTCGGACAGGGTGCTGGAGAGACCCAGTACTTC. Translating it yields CASARFGQGAGETQYF. Full variable domain (rest looked up from reference TRBV5-1 and TRBJ2-5): KAGVTQTPRYLIKTRGQQVTLSCSPISGHRSVSWYQQTPGQGLQFLFEYFSETQRNKGNFPGRFSGRQFSNSRSEMNVSTLELGDSALYLCASARFGQGAGETQYFGPGTRLLVL.

This clonotype has more than one count but fewer than ten. The chain recombines TRBV6-5 with TRBJ2-1, with 11 bases that match TRBD2. V was clipped by 4 bases and J by 10 bases; unmatched bases: 12. The CDR3 contains 16 residues. Germline values: CDR1 MNHEY, CDR2 SVGAGI. This CDR3 reads CASSSGTSGLFWEQFF. CDR3 in DNA: TGTGCCAGCAGTTCCGGGACTAGCGGACTATTTTGGGAGCAGTTCTTC.

The genes are TRBV5-1 and TRBJ1-1; D gene uncertain. CDR1 is SGHRS, CDR2 YFSETQ, per germline. This CDR3 comprises 15 residues. V gave up 0 bases and J gave up 1 base, with 10 bases separating them. CDR3 amino acids: CASSLEQTKNTEAFF. As DNA, the CDR3 is TGCGCCAGCAGCTTGGAACAGACTAAGAACACTGAAGCTTTCTTT.